Presented here are 5 T cell receptor beta chains from one specimen sequenced in a study of regulatory T cells in long-lasting Graves disease (dated by TCRdb to the early 2020s). The intended sense of this specimen's time point label: newly diagnosed GD, antithyroid drugs for less than 3 months. For both TCR sequencing and RNA sequencing, RNA was extracted from PBMCs using TRIzol. The library relied on multiplex PCR. TCRdb lists the instrument as Illumina HiSeq 4000. iRepertoire HTBI primers and Arm-PCR amplification of CDR3 regions were used to construct TCR beta libraries. TCRdb reran the public reads through fastp at Q25 and MiXCR, keeping productive beta chains. Rows merge per CDR3 protein into single entries with the most common DNA and genes. This sample has roughly 380,000 distinct CDR3 sequences in its table, and roughly a sixth of those were observed once. 22% of the sample comes from the top ten.

The sample here was peripheral blood mononuclear cells (PBMCs), taken at new diagnosis, from a patient treated with antithyroid drugs. These receptors were taken from a female donor with Graves disease.

Ten or more counts support this clonotype. In nucleotides, the CDR3 is TGTGCCAGCAGGGGAAACTGGAACACTGAAGCTTTCTTT. Encoded protein: CASRGNWNTEAFF. The genes are TRBV6-1 and TRBJ1-1, with D unclear. This CDR3 spans 13 amino acids. Trimming removed 6 bases at V and 1 base at J, with 9 bases between. Germline lookup yields CDR1 MNHNS and CDR2 SASEGT.

The table lists this clonotype with many counts. This chain uses TRBV4-1 with TRBJ1-2, with no clear D. Per the germline V gene, CDR1 is MGHRA and CDR2 is YSYEKL. The V and J ends lost 4 bases and 0 bases respectively, with 15 bases between them. This CDR3 has 16 residues. CDR3 coding DNA: TGCGCCAGCAGCCCTTTTGGGGTCCTAGCTAACTATGGCTACACCTTC. Translating it yields CASSPFGVLANYGYTF.

This clonotype occurred many times. The genes are TRBV3-1 and TRBJ2-1; D possibly matches TRBD1 or TRBD2 (5 bases each). V lost 0 bases, J lost 15 bases, and 15 bases lay in between. The CDR3 runs 13 residues. Per germline, CDR1 LGHDT and CDR2 YNNKEL (reference sequence). The CDR3 sequence: CASSQEGGGLGFF. CDR3 sequence (DNA): TGTGCCAGCAGCCAAGAGGGTGGGGGTCTCGGGTTCTTC.

Many counts were recorded for this clonotype. The junction departs from the called germline gene at one end, perhaps through a read error. The CDR3 coding sequence is TGTGCCATCAGTGTGGCGACGATATTCTTTTCAGGGAACGCCGGGGAGCTGTTTTTT. Its translation: CAISVATIFFSGNAGELFF. The rearrangement joins TRBV10-3 to TRBJ2-2; tentatively, D is TRBD1 (5 bases). Per the germline V gene, CDR1 is ENHRY and CDR2 is SYGVKD. This CDR3 spans 19 amino acids.

In this sample, this clonotype turned up many times. The genes are TRBV7-9 and TRBJ2-3; unclear D gene. The CDR3 consists of 12 residues. Looked up from germline, CDR1 is SEHNR and CDR2 is FQNEAQ (reference sequence). V dropped 5 bases and J dropped 6 bases, with 9 bases sitting between them. CDR3 DNA sequence: TGTGCCAGCAGCCATGGCTTGGATACGCAGTATTTT. Amino acid sequence: CASSHGLDTQYF. Supplemented by reference TRBV7-9 and TRBJ2-3, the full variable domain reads DTGVSQNPRHKITKRGQNVTFRCDPISEHNRLYWYRQTLGQGPEFLTYFQNEAQLEKSRLLSDRFSAERPKGSFSTLEIQRTEQGDSAMYLCASSHGLDTQYFGPGTRLTVL.